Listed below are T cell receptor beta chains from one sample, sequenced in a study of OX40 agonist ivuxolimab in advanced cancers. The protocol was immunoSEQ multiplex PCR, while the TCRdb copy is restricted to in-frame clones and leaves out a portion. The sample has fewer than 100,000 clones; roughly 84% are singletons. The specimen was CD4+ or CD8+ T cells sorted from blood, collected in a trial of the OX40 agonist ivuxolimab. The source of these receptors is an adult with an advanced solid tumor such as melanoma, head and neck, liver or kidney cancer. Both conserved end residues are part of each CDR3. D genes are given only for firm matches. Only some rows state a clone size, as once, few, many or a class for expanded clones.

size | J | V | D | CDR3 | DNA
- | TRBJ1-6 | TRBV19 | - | CASTVRGNSPLHF | TGTGCCAGTACAGTCAGGGGAAATTCACCCCTCCACTTT
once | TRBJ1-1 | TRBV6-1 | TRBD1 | CASRTGTGLFGFAFF | TGTGCCAGCAGAACCGGGACAGGACTCTTTGGGTTCGCTTTCTTT
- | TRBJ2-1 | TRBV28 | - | CASRATNRQFF | TGTGCCAGCAGAGCGACTAATCGGCAGTTCTTC
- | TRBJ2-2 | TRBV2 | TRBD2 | CASLRTAGGDTGELFF | TGTGCCAGCCTCCGAACAGCGGGAGGCGACACCGGGGAGCTGTTTTTT
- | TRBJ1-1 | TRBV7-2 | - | CASSLDGRGTEAFF | TGTGCCAGCAGCTTAGATGGCAGGGGAACTGAAGCTTTCTTT
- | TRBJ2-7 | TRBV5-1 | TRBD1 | CASSQAGGAGEQYF | TGCGCCAGCAGCCAAGCAGGGGGCGCGGGAGAGCAGTACTTC
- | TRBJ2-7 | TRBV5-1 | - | CASSLASSYEQYF | TGCGCCAGCAGCTTGGCTAGCTCCTACGAGCAGTACTTC
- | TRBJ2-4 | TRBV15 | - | CATSDGRMKNIQYF | TGTGCCACCAGCGATGGACGGATGAAAAACATTCAGTACTTC
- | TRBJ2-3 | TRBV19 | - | CASSIRDTQYF | TGTGCCAGTAGTATAAGAGATACGCAGTATTTT
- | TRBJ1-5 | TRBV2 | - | CASSESGDGPQHF | TGTGCCAGCAGTGAATCGGGGGATGGGCCCCAGCATTTT
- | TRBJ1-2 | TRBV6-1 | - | CASSGLNYGYTF | TGTGCCAGCAGCGGCTTGAACTATGGCTACACCTTC
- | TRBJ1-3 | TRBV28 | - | CASNNPPGSGNTIYF | TGTGCCAGCAACAATCCGCCAGGCTCTGGAAACACCATATATTTT
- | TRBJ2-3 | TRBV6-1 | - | CASSEASGGDTQYF | TGTGCCAGCAGTGAAGCGTCGGGTGGTGATACGCAGTATTTT
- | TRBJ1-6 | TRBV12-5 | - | CASGLNSPLHF | TGTGCTAGTGGTTTGAATTCACCCCTCCACTTT
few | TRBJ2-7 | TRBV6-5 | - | CASSSDLYEQYF | TGTGCCAGCAGTTCAGATCTCTACGAGCAGTACTTC
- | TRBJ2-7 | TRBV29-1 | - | CSVGANYEQYF | TGCAGCGTTGGAGCAAATTACGAGCAGTACTTC
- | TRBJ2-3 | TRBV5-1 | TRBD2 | CASRATSGSANTQYF | TGCGCCAGCAGGGCGACTAGCGGGAGTGCGAATACGCAGTATTTT
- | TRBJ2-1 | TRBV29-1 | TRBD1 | CSVDGQGARNEQFF | TGCAGCGTCGACGGACAGGGGGCCCGCAATGAGCAGTTCTTC
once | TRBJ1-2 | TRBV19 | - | CASRASEGNYGYTF | TGTGCCAGTAGGGCGAGCGAGGGCAACTATGGCTACACCTTC
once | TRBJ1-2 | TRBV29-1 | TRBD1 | CSVEDFGTGADGYTF | TGCAGCGTTGAAGATTTCGGGACAGGGGCGGACGGCTACACCTTC
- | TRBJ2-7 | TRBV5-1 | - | CASSWDTSSYEQYF | TGCGCCAGCAGCTGGGACACGAGCTCCTACGAGCAGTACTTC
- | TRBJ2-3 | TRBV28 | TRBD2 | CASSDPSGSTDTQYF | TGTGCCAGCAGTGATCCTAGCGGGAGTACAGATACGCAGTATTTT
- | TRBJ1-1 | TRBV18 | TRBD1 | CASSIGQGNTEAFF | TGTGCCAGCTCAATCGGACAGGGAAACACTGAAGCTTTCTTT
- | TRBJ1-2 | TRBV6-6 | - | CASSYSFRDYGYTF | TGTGCCAGCAGTTACTCGTTCAGAGACTATGGCTACACCTTC
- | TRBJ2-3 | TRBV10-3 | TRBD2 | CAISGPGGGGALLVTDTQYF | TGTGCCATCAGTGGCCCCGGTGGCGGGGGGGCCCTCTTAGTCACAGATACGCAGTATTTT
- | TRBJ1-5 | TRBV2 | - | CASRTGTVAGQPQHF | TGTGCCAGCAGGACCGGGACGGTGGCTGGTCAGCCCCAGCATTTT
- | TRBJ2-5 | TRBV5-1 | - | CASSLVGQETQYF | TGCGCCAGCAGCTTGGTAGGGCAAGAGACCCAGTACTTC
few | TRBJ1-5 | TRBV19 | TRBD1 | CASSLGTAINQPQHF | TGTGCCAGTAGTTTGGGGACAGCGATTAATCAGCCCCAGCATTTT
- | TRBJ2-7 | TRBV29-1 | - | CSVQGLPDGQYF | TGCAGCGTCCAGGGGCTTCCGGACGGGCAGTACTTC
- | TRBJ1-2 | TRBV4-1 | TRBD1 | CASSGQGRTYGYTF | TGCGCCAGCAGCGGACAGGGCCGTACCTATGGCTACACCTTC
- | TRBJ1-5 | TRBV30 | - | CAWTLHTQRNPQPQHF | TGTGCCTGGACCCTCCACACCCAACGGAATCCCCAGCCCCAGCATTTT
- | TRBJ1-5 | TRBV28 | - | CASSFSQPQHF | TGTGCCAGCAGTTTTTCTCAGCCCCAGCATTTT
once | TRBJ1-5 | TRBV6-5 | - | CASGRDLNQPQHF | TGTGCCAGCGGCAGAGATCTTAATCAGCCCCAGCATTTT
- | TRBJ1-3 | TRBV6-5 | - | CASRTIKYPGNTIYF | TGTGCCAGCAGGACCATTAAGTACCCTGGAAACACCATATATTTT
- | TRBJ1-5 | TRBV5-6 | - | CASSLALGPSTF | TGTGCCAGCAGCTTGGCCTTGGGACCATCTACTTTT
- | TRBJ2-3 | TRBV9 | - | CASSTEGGGHGDTQYF | TGTGCCAGCAGCACCGAAGGAGGGGGCCATGGAGATACGCAGTATTTT
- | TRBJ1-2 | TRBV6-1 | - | CASIGGSNYGYTF | TGTGCCAGCATCGGGGGATCTAACTATGGCTACACCTTC
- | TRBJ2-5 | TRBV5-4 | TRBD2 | CASSSGTSGLFQETQYF | TGTGCCAGCAGCTCGGGGACTAGCGGGCTTTTCCAAGAGACCCAGTACTTC
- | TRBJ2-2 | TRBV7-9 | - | CASSFHLGELFF | TGTGCCAGCAGCTTCCATCTCGGGGAGCTGTTTTTT
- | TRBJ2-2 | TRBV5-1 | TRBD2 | CASSFYSGVPDGELFF | TGCGCCAGCAGCTTTTATAGCGGGGTCCCCGACGGGGAGCTGTTTTTT
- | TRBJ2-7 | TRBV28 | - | CASTPRGPSYEQYF | TGTGCCAGCACCCCCCGGGGACCCTCCTACGAGCAGTACTTC
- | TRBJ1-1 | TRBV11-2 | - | CASSFGGTEAFF | TGTGCCAGCAGCTTTGGGGGGACTGAAGCTTTCTTT
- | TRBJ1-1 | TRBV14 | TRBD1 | CASSQETWRGRTEAFF | TGTGCCAGCAGCCAAGAAACATGGAGGGGGCGTACTGAAGCTTTCTTT
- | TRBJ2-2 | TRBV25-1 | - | CASSVDSLPGELFF | TGTGCCAGCAGTGTGGACAGTCTTCCCGGGGAGCTGTTTTTT
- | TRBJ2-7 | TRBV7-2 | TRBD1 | CASSSRQGRNEQYF | TGTGCCAGCAGCTCTAGACAGGGCCGGAACGAGCAGTACTTC
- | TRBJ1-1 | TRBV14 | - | CASSGLTQNTEAFF | TGTGCCAGCAGCGGTCTGACACAGAACACTGAAGCTTTCTTT
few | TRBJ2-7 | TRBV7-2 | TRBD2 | CASSPLAGVVSYEQYF | TGTGCCAGCAGCCCTTTAGCGGGAGTGGTGTCCTACGAGCAGTACTTC
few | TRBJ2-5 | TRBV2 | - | CAIPRTRGSYQETQYF | TGTGCCATACCTCGCACCCGGGGTTCGTACCAAGAGACCCAGTACTTC
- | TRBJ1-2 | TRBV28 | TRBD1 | CATILQGALGYTF | TGTGCCACCATACTACAGGGGGCGCTTGGCTACACCTTC
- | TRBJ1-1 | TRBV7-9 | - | CASSLGGKNTEAFF | TGTGCCAGCAGCTTAGGAGGTAAAAACACTGAAGCTTTCTTT
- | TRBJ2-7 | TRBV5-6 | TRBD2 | CASSLASGPEQYF | TGTGCCAGCAGCCTGGCTAGCGGCCCCGAGCAGTACTTC